This T cell receptor beta chain came from a study of cytomegalovirus exposure and HLA in healthy donors. Whole-study findings and limits: It is likely that the observed cluster of highly shared sequence variants was a sequencing artifact.

Germline CDR1 is MNHEY and CDR2 is SMNVEV (reference sequence). The CDR3 spans 13 residues. Between the trimmed V and J ends, which lost 2 bases and 3 bases, there was a span of 7 bases. A multiplex PCR was run with 60 Vbeta primers and 13 Jbeta primers. TCRdb's table, derived via immunoSEQ multiplex PCR, lists solely in-frame clones and lacks some. The sample lists 130,000 to 150,000 clones; approximately 78% were seen once. In regard to this clone: Its antigen is as yet unknown. Other nucleotide sequences from this sample produce the same CDR3.

The chain recombines TRBV27 with TRBJ1-1; weak D call: TRBD1 (5 bases). The clonotype comes from a man aged 40-55 years in good health and CMV-seropositive. What was sequenced was PBMCs. CDR3 loop: CASSLDSDTEAFF. In DNA form, the CDR3 reads TGTGCCAGCAGTTTAGACAGTGACACTGAAGCTTTCTTT.